What follows are 15 T cell receptor beta chains derived from one specimen sequenced in a study of shared clonotypes between healthy human individuals. Produced via immunoSEQ multiplex PCR; TCRdb's table is partial and in-frame only. This sample has 2 million to 2.5 million clones, with roughly 95% found just once. The source material was naive CD4+ T cells sorted from blood. The subset here: CD45RA+ positively selected. These receptors originate from a man younger than 30 in good health.

CDR3 nucleotide sequence: TGTGCCAGCAGCCCCGGGACAGGACGTTATGGCTACACCTTC. Its translation: CASSPGTGRYGYTF. The chain recombines TRBV6-1 with TRBJ1-2; 8 nucleotides line up with TRBD1. The germline V gene has CDR1 MNHNS and CDR2 SASEGT. The CDR3 totals 14 residues. Trimming cost V 6 bases and J 5 bases; bases outside gene matches: 8.

The chain uses TRBV10-1 and TRBJ2-7, with D perhaps being TRBD1 or TRBD2 (5 bases each). V shed 6 bases and J shed 6 bases, with 15 bases lying between them. The CDR3 is 13 amino acids. Germline CDR1 WNHNN, CDR2 SYGVQD (reference sequence). CDR3 coding DNA: TGCGCCAGCAGCGAGAGGGACCAGGGCGAGCAGTACTTC. The encoded protein is CASSERDQGEQYF.

This sequence joins TRBV19 and TRBJ1-2; D might be TRBD1 (6 bases). With 6 bases removed from V and 0 bases from J, the gap between germline ends came to 17 bases. Germline CDR1 is LNHDA and CDR2 is SQIVND (reference sequence). This CDR3 spans 16 amino acids. The CDR3 DNA reads TGTGCCAGTAGCCCCGATGGGGGCTATGCTAACTATGGCTACACCTTC. Translated: CASSPDGGYANYGYTF.

This clone occurred once. V gene TRBV29-1 combines with J gene TRBJ2-1; tentatively, D is TRBD1 (6 bases). V lost 6 bases to trimming and J lost 12 bases, with 12 bases between them. The CDR3 runs to 10 residues. Germline loops: CDR1 SQVTM, CDR2 ANQGSEA. The CDR3 loop is CSVGTKGQFF. The CDR3 DNA reads TGCAGCGTGGGGACAAAGGGGCAGTTCTTC.

With respect to this clone: Other DNA sequences of this sample code for an identical CDR3. Written as DNA, the CDR3 is TGTGCCAGCAGTCCAACGGGGGCTAGCAATCAGCCCCAGCATTTT. Translating it yields CASSPTGASNQPQHF. V usage is TRBV6-5 and J usage is TRBJ1-5; a weak D match, TRBD1 (6 bases). The V and J ends lost 5 bases and 0 bases respectively, with 11 bases between them. Germline values: CDR1 MNHEY, CDR2 SVGAGI. The CDR3 is made up of 15 amino acids.

In this sample, this clone turned up a few times. The gene calls are TRBV30 and TRBJ1-2, with D possibly matching TRBD1 (5 bases). Deletions cut 2 bases from V and 1 base from J, with 14 bases between. The CDR3 spans 15 residues. The germline CDR1 and CDR2 sequences are GTSNPN and SVGIG (reference sequence). The CDR3 protein is CAWSFWGGINYGYTF. Here the CDR3 DNA reads TGTGCCTGGAGTTTTTGGGGGGGAATTAACTATGGCTACACCTTC.

This clone showed up just once. V and J are TRBV18 and TRBJ2-3; D remains ambiguous. Trimming took 3 bases from V and 0 from J, leaving 19 bases between them. Germline CDR1 and CDR2: KGHSH and LQKENI. The CDR3 totals 18 residues. The CDR3 is CASSPIESGWASTDTQYF. The DNA of the CDR3 is TGTGCCAGCTCACCTATCGAAAGTGGGTGGGCCAGCACAGATACGCAGTATTTT.

The V call is TRBV7-6, the J call TRBJ1-1; a possible D gene is TRBD1 (6 bases). The CDR3 runs to 13 residues. V lost 4 bases and J lost 5, with 11 bases in between. Germline assignment: CDR1 SGHVS and CDR2 FNYEAQ. The CDR3 nucleotides read TGTGCCAGCAGCTCCGGACAGAGGACTGAAGCTTTCTTT. This gives the protein CASSSGQRTEAFF.

The chain recombines TRBV10-3 with TRBJ1-1, with D possibly TRBD1 on 5 matching bases. Per the germline V gene, CDR1 is ENHRY and CDR2 is SYGVKD. The V end was cut by 2 bases, the J end by 6 bases, with 16 bases between. The CDR3 loop spans 15 amino acids. The CDR3 reads CAISERGGDAAEAFF. CDR3 DNA sequence: TGTGCCATCAGTGAGAGGGGAGGGGATGCCGCTGAAGCTTTCTTT.

The V gene is TRBV6-6, the J gene TRBJ1-3; 8 nucleotides line up with TRBD1. With 6 bases clipped from V and 2 bases from J, the junction kept 6 bases outside the gene matches. The CDR3 loop spans 15 amino acids. The germline V gene encodes CDR1 MNHNY and CDR2 SVGAGI (reference sequence). The CDR3 region is CASSLGQGTGNTIYF. In DNA, the CDR3 is TGTGCCAGCAGCCTTGGACAGGGCACTGGAAACACCATATATTTT.

To note about this clone: This sample also contains other DNA sequences that code for the same CDR3. The chain employs TRBV7-2 and TRBJ2-3; TRBD2 is a possible D gene (6 bases). With 2 bases removed from V and 2 bases from J, the gap between germline ends came to 8 bases. The CDR3 contains 14 residues. Germline V CDR1 and CDR2: SGHTA, FQGNSA. This CDR3 reads CASSLTGVTDTQYF. CDR3 coding DNA: TGTGCCAGCAGCTTAACGGGGGTCACAGATACGCAGTATTTT. Full variable domain (rest looked up from reference TRBV7-2 and TRBJ2-3): GAGVSQSPSNKVTEKGKDVELRCDPISGHTALYWYRQSLGQGLEFLIYFQGNSAPDKSGLPSDRFSAERTGGSVSTLTIQRTQQEDSAVYLCASSLTGVTDTQYFGPGTRLTVL.

The J gene is TRBJ2-7, the V gene TRBV19; D gene ambiguous. The CDR3 consists of 15 residues. The germline V gene encodes CDR1 LNHDA and CDR2 SQIVND (reference sequence). The V end lost 3 bases, the J end lost 0 bases, and 12 bases lay between the germline ends. CDR3 sequence reads: CASSMGSWGSYEQYF. The CDR3 DNA reads as TGTGCCAGTAGTATGGGCAGTTGGGGCTCCTACGAGCAGTACTTC. Complete variable domain (other parts from reference TRBV19 and TRBJ2-7): DGGITQSPKYLFRKEGQNVTLSCEQNLNHDAMYWYRQDPGQGLRLIYYSQIVNDFQKGDIAEGYSVSREKKESFPLTVTSAQKNPTAFYLCASSMGSWGSYEQYFGPGTRLTVT.

As concerns this clone: Other nucleotide sequences from this sample produce the same CDR3. The V call is TRBV7-9, the J call TRBJ2-2; D may be TRBD2 (5 bases). This CDR3 contains 15 residues. Germline lookup yields CDR1 SEHNR and CDR2 FQNEAQ (reference sequence). V gave up 0 bases and J gave up 0 bases, with 5 bases separating them. CDR3 in DNA: TGTGCCAGCAGCTTAGCGGGAGCGAACACCGGGGAGCTGTTTTTT. It specifies CASSLAGANTGELFF.

V and J are TRBV2 and TRBJ2-5, with D maybe TRBD1 (5 bases). Germline V gene lookup returns CDR1 SNHLY and CDR2 FYNNEI. There are 14 residues in the CDR3. V lost 4 bases to trimming and J lost 1 base, with 10 bases between them. CDR3 DNA sequence: TGTGCCAGCAGTGGCCGACAGACCCAAGAGACCCAGTACTTC. Its translation: CASSGRQTQETQYF.

V and J are TRBV2 and TRBJ2-7; D remains unclear. Trimming removed 0 bases at V and 0 bases at J, with 12 bases between. The CDR3 sequence is 16 residues long. CDR1 and CDR2 (germline): SNHLY, FYNNEI. The CDR3 DNA sequence: TGTGCCAGCAGTGAAGCGCTTGGCGGTTTCTCCTACGAGCAGTACTTC. Translating gives CASSEALGGFSYEQYF.